These 26 T cell receptor beta chains were all obtained from the same sample, sequenced in a study of T cells in Graves' hyperthyroidism and ophthalmopathy. Amplified TCR beta CDR3 regions derived from RNA transcripts. RT-PCR in the first round (using the HTBI primer set) targeted the TCR CDR3. TCRdb processed the multiplex PCR reads anew with MiXCR; each CDR3 protein has one entry. The sample has 640,000 or so distinct CDR3 sequences, 13% to 15% seen once; the top ten hold 6.5% to 9%. Sequenced input: blood. These receptors came from a woman aged 18-29 years with Graves' ophthalmopathy.

This clonotype was counted many times. This sequence joins TRBV11-3 and TRBJ1-1; no clear D gene. This CDR3 spans 15 amino acids. The V end was cut by 1 base, the J end by 0 bases, with 9 bases between. Germline loops: CDR1 SGHNT, CDR2 YENEEA. Here the CDR3 DNA reads TGTGCCAGCAGCTTAGGCACAACCATGAACACTGAAGCTTTCTTT. This translates into CASSLGTTMNTEAFF.

This clonotype was observed many times. The DNA of the CDR3 is TGTGCCAGCCACGGACTTTCACTCGAGCAGTACTTC. It specifies CASHGLSLEQYF. The rearrangement joins TRBV2 to TRBJ2-7, with D perhaps TRBD2 (5 bases). The CDR3 contains 12 residues. V was pared by 8 bases and J by 6 bases, with 14 bases between. Germline CDR1 reads SNHLY; CDR2 reads FYNNEI.

This clonotype was observed many times. The rearrangement uses TRBV18 and TRBJ2-5, with D possibly matching TRBD1 (6 bases). V lost 10 bases, J lost 3 bases, and 15 bases lay in between. CDR1 is KGHSH, CDR2 LQKENI, per germline. This CDR3 region has 13 residues. CDR3 sequence: CATGRGAKETQYF. The CDR3 bases are TGTGCCACCGGCAGGGGTGCGAAAGAGACCCAGTACTTC.

This clonotype was found many times. The rearrangement joins TRBV5-5 to TRBJ1-1; D uncertain. V shed 4 bases and J shed 11 bases, with 15 bases lying between them. Germline-derived CDR1 and CDR2 are SGHKS and YYEKEE (reference sequence). The length of the CDR3 is 12 residues. CDR3: CASSKEDRDAFF. In nucleotides, the CDR3 is TGTGCCAGCAGCAAGGAGGATCGGGATGCTTTCTTT.

Ten or more counts support this clonotype. V gene TRBV3-1 combines with J gene TRBJ1-5; D gene ambiguous. CDR1 is LGHDT and CDR2 is YNNKEL in the germline V gene (reference sequence). Trimming removed 3 bases from V and 5 bases from J, with 8 bases in between. The length of the CDR3 is 13 residues. DNA for the CDR3: TGTGCCAGCAGCCAGGACCGGGATCAGCCCCAGCATTTT. Translation gives CASSQDRDQPQHF.

This clonotype turned up a few times. The gene calls are TRBV15 and TRBJ2-3; TRBD2 is a possible D gene (5 bases). With 3 bases removed from V and 3 bases from J, the gap between germline ends came to 16 bases. The CDR3 extends over 16 amino acids. Germline CDR1 reads LNHNV; CDR2 reads YYDKDF (reference sequence). For the CDR3, the DNA is TGTGCCACCAGCAGGGACCGGGGATTGTCGACAGATACGCAGTATTTT. It specifies CATSRDRGLSTDTQYF.

This clonotype has at least ten counts. This chain links TRBV28 with TRBJ1-1, with 9 positions matching TRBD1. V trimming: 6 bases; J trimming: 7 bases; junction bases outside the gene matches: 12. Germline assignment: CDR1 MDHEN and CDR2 SYDVKM. CDR3 length equals 15 residues. The CDR3 sequence: CASRKTGQGTSEAFF. The CDR3 region has the DNA TGTGCCAGCAGGAAGACGGGACAGGGTACGAGTGAAGCTTTCTTT.

Ten or more counts support this clonotype. The chain uses TRBV28 and TRBJ2-7, with a tentative D call TRBD2 (6 bases). V shed 6 bases and J shed 5 bases, with 23 bases lying between them. Germline V lookup: CDR1 MDHEN, CDR2 SYDVKM. CDR3 length: 16 residues. The CDR3 reads CASSLPRGREKHEQYF. The CDR3, as DNA: TGTGCCAGCAGCCTTCCCCGGGGACGGGAGAAGCACGAGCAGTACTTC.

This clonotype was counted a few times. The chain has TRBV20-1 and TRBJ2-4; D gene ambiguous. The CDR3 contains 13 residues. Germline V gives CDR1 DFQATT, CDR2 SNEGSKA (reference sequence). V was trimmed by 1 base and J by 0 bases, leaving 4 bases between them. CDR3 DNA sequence: TGCAGTGCTAGAGCCCCAGCCAAAAACATTCAGTACTTC. Residues: CSARAPAKNIQYF.

This clonotype was observed a few times. The chain employs TRBV7-6 and TRBJ2-3; 12 positions agree with TRBD2. The germline V gene encodes CDR1 SGHVS and CDR2 FNYEAQ. The trim removed 0 bases at V and 2 bases at J, leaving 9 bases unmatched. The CDR3 length is 19 residues. The CDR3 DNA follows: TGTGCCAGCAGCTTAGCTTTCTTGTGGACTAGCGGGGCCACAGATACGCAGTATTTT. This codes for CASSLAFLWTSGATDTQYF.

This chain joins TRBV28 and TRBJ2-5, with D perhaps matching TRBD2 (6 bases). V lost 10 bases and J lost 4, with 13 bases in between. CDR1 is MDHEN and CDR2 is SYDVKM in the germline V gene. The CDR3 sequence is 12 residues long. CDR3 in amino acids: CATGRELETQYF. As DNA, the CDR3 is TGTGCCACCGGCCGGGAGCTAGAGACCCAGTACTTC.

This clonotype was recorded at least ten times. The V gene is TRBV11-2, the J gene TRBJ2-2; D possibly matches TRBD1 or TRBD2 (5 bases each). V lost 5 bases and J lost 5, with 12 bases in between. There are 14 residues in the CDR3. CDR1 SGHAT and CDR2 FQNNGV come from the germline V gene. The CDR3 protein is CASSTTRGTGELFF. CDR3 coding DNA: TGTGCCAGCAGCACAACTAGGGGAACCGGGGAGCTGTTTTTT.

This clonotype showed up many times. The J gene is TRBJ1-2, the V gene TRBV27; TRBD1 agrees at 9 bases. This CDR3 is 13 amino acids long. Germline V lookup: CDR1 MNHEY, CDR2 SMNVEV (reference sequence). V shed 5 bases, J shed 8 bases, and the junction held 6 bases outside the gene matches. CDR3: CASSVGTGYGYTF. CDR3 nucleotide sequence: TGTGCCAGCAGTGTCGGGACAGGGTACGGCTACACCTTC.

The sample holds a few counts of this clonotype. The V gene is TRBV28, the J gene TRBJ2-5; 9 bases match TRBD2. The CDR3 is 17 residues long. Germline V gene lookup returns CDR1 MDHEN and CDR2 SYDVKM. V lost 3 bases to trimming and J lost 2 bases; unmatched junction nucleotides: 10. The CDR3 spells CASSFSPGLAKQETQYF. The CDR3, as DNA: TGTGCCAGCAGTTTTTCGCCGGGACTAGCAAAGCAAGAGACCCAGTACTTC.

The rearrangement uses TRBV11-3 and TRBJ2-5; 11 positions agree with TRBD2. This CDR3 is 15 amino acids long. V lost 5 bases to trimming and J lost 0 bases; unmatched junction nucleotides: 2. From germline, CDR1 is SGHNT and CDR2 YENEEA. The CDR3 DNA follows: TGTGCCAGCAGCCCGACTAGCGGGAACCAAGAGACCCAGTACTTC. This sequence encodes CASSPTSGNQETQYF.

The chain has TRBV6-2 or TRBV6-3 and TRBJ1-1; maybe TRBD1 (6 bases). From germline, CDR1 is MNHEY and CDR2 SVGEGT. The CDR3 is 17 amino acids. Trimming shortened V by 6 bases and J by 1 base, and 21 bases separated the two germline ends. The DNA of the CDR3 is TGTGCCAGCAGGGACCCACCCCCTGGGACAAAGAACACTGAAGCTTTCTTT. Encoded protein: CASRDPPPGTKNTEAFF.

This clonotype turned up a few times. This chain joins TRBV4-1 and TRBJ2-3; possibly TRBD2 for D (5 bases). The germline V gene has CDR1 MGHRA and CDR2 YSYEKL. The CDR3 is 15 amino acids. V was pared by 1 base and J by 4 bases, with 12 bases between. DNA of the CDR3: TGCGCCAGCAGCCAAGCCAAGCGGCCCCCAGATACGCAGTATTTT. This encodes CASSQAKRPPDTQYF.

The V call is TRBV6-5, the J call TRBJ1-6; D ambiguous. The CDR3 consists of 15 residues. V was shortened by 0 bases and J by 6 bases, with 9 bases between the two germline ends. The germline V gene encodes CDR1 MNHEY and CDR2 SVGAGI. CDR3 region: CASSYSPGINSPLHF. The CDR3 region has the DNA TGTGCCAGCAGTTACTCCCCCGGAATTAATTCACCCCTCCACTTT.

The chain couples TRBV3-1 to TRBJ1-2; D possibly corresponds to TRBD1 (6 bases). Germline loops: CDR1 LGHDT, CDR2 YNNKEL (reference sequence). The CDR3 runs 17 residues. V dropped 4 bases and J dropped 4 bases, with 22 bases sitting between them. The CDR3 nucleotides read TGTGCCAGCAGCCTGGGTAGTAACAAGGGGGGGGCCTATGGCTACACCTTC. Translating it yields CASSLGSNKGGAYGYTF.

This clonotype appeared many times. V usage is TRBV9 and J usage is TRBJ2-7; 10 bases fit TRBD2. With V trimmed by 5 bases and J by 4 bases, 12 bases remained unmatched. Germline V CDR1 and CDR2: SGDLS, YYNGEE. CDR3 size: 16 residues. CDR3 region: CASSRTETSGRYEQYF. CDR3 sequence (DNA): TGTGCCAGCAGTAGGACGGAGACTAGCGGGCGTTACGAGCAGTACTTC.

At least ten counts were recorded for this clonotype. V and J are TRBV29-1 and TRBJ2-6; D call uncertain. Germline V lookup: CDR1 SQVTM, CDR2 ANQGSEA. The CDR3 covers 13 residues. Trimming left V 1 base short and J 0 bases short, with 1 base between. The CDR3 coding sequence is TGCAGCGTTGAAGTCTCTGGGGCCAACGTCCTGACTTTC. Translation: CSVEVSGANVLTF.

This clonotype was detected many times. The chain uses TRBV15 and TRBJ2-5; TRBD1 agrees at 7 bases. The CDR3 extends over 16 amino acids. CDR1 and CDR2 (germline): LNHNV, YYDKDF (reference sequence). Losses at the gene ends were 0 bases for V and 5 bases for J; bases not matched to a gene: 9. The CDR3 sequence: CATSRDLDRFGETQYF. CDR3 coding DNA: TGTGCCACCAGCAGAGATCTGGACAGGTTCGGCGAGACCCAGTACTTC. Looking up the rest from reference TRBV15 and TRBJ2-5 gives the full variable domain: DAMVIQNPRYQVTQFGKPVTLSCSQTLNHNVMYWYQQKSSQAPKLLFHYYDKDFNNEADTPDNFQSRRPNTSFCFLDIRSPGLGDTAMYLCATSRDLDRFGETQYFGPGTRLLVL.

The chain has TRBV24-1 and TRBJ1-1; D is perhaps TRBD1 (6 bases). The CDR3 is made up of 12 amino acids. CDR1 and CDR2 from the germline V gene are KGHDR and SFDVKD. Trimming took 7 bases from V and 4 from J, leaving 9 bases between them. The CDR3 DNA reads TGTGCCACCAGGCAAGGGGGCACTGAAGCTTTCTTT. Amino acid sequence: CATRQGGTEAFF.

To note about this clonotype: Its ends do not fully match the called genes, so a read error is possible. This chain links TRBV27 with TRBJ1-5; D unresolved. CDR3 size: 15 residues. The germline gives CDR1 MNHEY, CDR2 SMNVEV (reference sequence). The CDR3 DNA reads TGTGCCAGCAGTTTTAAGGGTTATAGCAGTCAGCCCCAGCATTTT. It translates to CASSFKGYSSQPQHF.

J is TRBJ2-1 and V is TRBV7-3; 8 bases agree with TRBD1. Germline CDR1 is SGHTA and CDR2 is FQGTGA. V trimming: 5 bases; J trimming: 2 bases; junction bases outside the gene matches: 8. CDR3 size: 16 residues. CDR3 bases: TGTGCCAGCAGCCTATTCACAGGGGGGCCCTACAATGAGCAGTTCTTC. Protein product: CASSLFTGGPYNEQFF.

This clonotype was detected ten times or more. V gene TRBV20-1 combines with J gene TRBJ2-7; D is unclear. Germline loops: CDR1 DFQATT, CDR2 SNEGSKA (reference sequence). The CDR3 runs 10 residues. Trimming pared 5 bases from V and 6 bases from J, leaving 8 bases between. In DNA form, the CDR3 reads TGCAGTGCTCCAAGCCCCGAGCAGTACTTC. Residues: CSAPSPEQYF.